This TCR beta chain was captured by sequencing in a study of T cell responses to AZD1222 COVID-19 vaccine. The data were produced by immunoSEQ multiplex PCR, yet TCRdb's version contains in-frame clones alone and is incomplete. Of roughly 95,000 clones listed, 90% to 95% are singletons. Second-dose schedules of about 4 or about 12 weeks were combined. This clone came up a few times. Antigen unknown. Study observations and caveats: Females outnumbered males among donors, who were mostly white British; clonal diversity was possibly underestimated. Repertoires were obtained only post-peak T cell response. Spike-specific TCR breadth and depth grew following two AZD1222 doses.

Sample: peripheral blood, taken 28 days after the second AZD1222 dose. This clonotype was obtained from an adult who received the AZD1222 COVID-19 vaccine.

CDR3 protein: CASSELRGQGTYEQYF. The CDR3 DNA reads as TGTGCCAGCAGTGAATTAAGAGGACAGGGAACCTACGAGCAGTACTTC. The genes are TRBV25-1 and TRBJ2-7; 8 nucleotides line up with TRBD1. V lost 1 base to trimming and J lost 2 bases; unmatched junction nucleotides: 7. CDR1 is MGHDK, CDR2 SYGVNS, per germline. The CDR3 has 16 amino acids.